The rows below give T cell receptor beta chains drawn from one sample of a study of cytomegalovirus exposure and HLA in healthy donors. Measured with immunoSEQ multiplex PCR; TCRdb has only the in-frame clones, and not every one. The sample lists about 170,000 clones, roughly four fifths occurring once. Sequenced input: PBMCs. Source of these receptors: a woman in her twenties or thirties in good health and CMV-seropositive. Each CDR3 is given with its conserved first and last residue. The order of the fields is J gene, D gene, V gene, CDR3 protein, CDR3 DNA. A D gene is named only where the DNA matches it firmly.

TRBJ2-5	-	TRBV7-7	CASTGGPQETQYF	TGTGCCAGCACTGGGGGCCCACAAGAGACCCAGTACTTC
TRBJ1-2	TRBD1	TRBV5-1	CASSPGQIPRGYGYTF	TGCGCCAGCAGCCCGGGACAGATACCTCGGGGGTATGGCTACACCTTC
TRBJ1-1	TRBD1	TRBV6-6	CASSFTTGTGTEAFF	TGTGCCAGCAGTTTCACGACAGGGACAGGAACTGAAGCTTTCTTT
TRBJ2-1	TRBD2	TRBV2	CASRGGLAGNEQFF	TGTGCCAGCAGAGGCGGACTAGCGGGAAATGAGCAGTTCTTC
TRBJ2-7	TRBD1	TRBV2	CASTAGGSYEQYF	TGTGCCAGCACAGCAGGGGGAAGCTACGAGCAGTACTTC
TRBJ1-2	-	TRBV7-2	CASSRPGPPYYGYTF	TGTGCCAGCAGCAGGCCAGGCCCGCCTTACTATGGCTACACCTTC
TRBJ2-3	-	TRBV30	CAWSVGGRETDTQYF	TGTGCCTGGAGTGTAGGGGGGAGGGAGACAGATACGCAGTATTTT
TRBJ1-2	-	TRBV6-5	CASFHSYGYTF	TGTGCCAGTTTTCATTCCTATGGCTACACCTTC
TRBJ2-5	-	TRBV10-1	CASSGHPPGETQYF	TGCGCCAGCAGCGGACACCCCCCCGGGGAGACCCAGTACTTC
TRBJ2-7	-	TRBV25-1	CASSDAPGYEQYF	TGTGCCAGCAGTGATGCCCCAGGGTACGAGCAGTACTTC